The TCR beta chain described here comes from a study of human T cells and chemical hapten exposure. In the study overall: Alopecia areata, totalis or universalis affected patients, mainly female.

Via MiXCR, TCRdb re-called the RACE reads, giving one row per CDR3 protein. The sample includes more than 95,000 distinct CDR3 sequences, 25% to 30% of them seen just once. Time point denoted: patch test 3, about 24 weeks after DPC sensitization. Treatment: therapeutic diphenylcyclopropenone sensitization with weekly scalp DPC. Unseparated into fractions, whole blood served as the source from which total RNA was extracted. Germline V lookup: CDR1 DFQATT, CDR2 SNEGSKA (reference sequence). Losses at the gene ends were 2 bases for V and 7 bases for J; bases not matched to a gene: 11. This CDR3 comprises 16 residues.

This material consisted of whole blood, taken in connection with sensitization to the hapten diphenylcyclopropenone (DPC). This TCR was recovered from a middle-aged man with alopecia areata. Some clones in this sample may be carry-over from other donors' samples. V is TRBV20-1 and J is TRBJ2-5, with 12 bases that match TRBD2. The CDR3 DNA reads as TGCAGTGCTAGAATTCCTAGCGGGAGGGCGGGAGGGACCCAGTACTTC. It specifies CSARIPSGRAGGTQYF.